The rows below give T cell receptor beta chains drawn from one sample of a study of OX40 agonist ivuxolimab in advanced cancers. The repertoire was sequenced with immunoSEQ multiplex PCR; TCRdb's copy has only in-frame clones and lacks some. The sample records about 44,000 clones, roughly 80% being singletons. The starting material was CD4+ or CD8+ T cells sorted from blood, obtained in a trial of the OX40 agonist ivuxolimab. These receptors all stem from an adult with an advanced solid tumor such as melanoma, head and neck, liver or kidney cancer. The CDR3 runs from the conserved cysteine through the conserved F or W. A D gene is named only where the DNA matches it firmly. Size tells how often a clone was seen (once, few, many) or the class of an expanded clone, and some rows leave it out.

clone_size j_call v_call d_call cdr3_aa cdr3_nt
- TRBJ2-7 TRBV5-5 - CASSFRGRNYEQYF TGTGCCAGCAGCTTCCGGGGGCGCAACTACGAGCAGTACTTC
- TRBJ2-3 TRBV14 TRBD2 CASSQKRRLATDTQYF TGTGCCAGCAGCCAAAAAAGGAGACTAGCCACAGATACGCAGTATTTT
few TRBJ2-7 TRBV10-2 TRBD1 CASSEWGQGGRYEQYF TGCGCCAGCAGTGAGTGGGGACAGGGAGGACGGTACGAGCAGTACTTC
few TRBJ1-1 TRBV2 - CASSESPQTLNTEAFF TGTGCCAGCAGTGAATCCCCCCAGACTTTGAACACTGAAGCTTTCTTT
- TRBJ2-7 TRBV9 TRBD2 CASSLHGTSGDEQYF TGTGCCAGCAGCTTGCACGGGACTAGCGGGGACGAGCAGTACTTC
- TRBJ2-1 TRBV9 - CASSTYNEQFF TGTGCCAGCAGCACGTACAATGAGCAGTTCTTC
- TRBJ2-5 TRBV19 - CASSISSTRGETQYF TGTGCCAGTAGTATCTCCTCAACTCGTGGGGAGACCCAGTACTTC
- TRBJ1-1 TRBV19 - CASNFQGDTEAFF TGTGCCAGTAACTTTCAAGGGGACACTGAAGCTTTCTTT
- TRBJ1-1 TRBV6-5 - CASSDFRRSSTEAFF TGTGCCAGCAGCGATTTCAGGCGATCATCCACTGAAGCTTTCTTT
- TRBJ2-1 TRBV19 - CASKRDVGNSYNEQFF TGTGCCAGTAAAAGGGACGTTGGGAACTCCTACAATGAGCAGTTCTTC
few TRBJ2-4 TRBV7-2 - CASSSFEDLAKNIQYF TGTGCCAGCAGCTCATTTGAGGACCTAGCCAAAAACATTCAGTACTTC
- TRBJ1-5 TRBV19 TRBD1 CATATGVVNQPQHF TGTGCCACCGCGACAGGGGTCGTAAATCAGCCCCAGCATTTT
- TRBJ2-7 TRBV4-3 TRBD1 CASSHGQGRYEQYF TGCGCCAGCAGCCATGGACAGGGGAGGTACGAGCAGTACTTC
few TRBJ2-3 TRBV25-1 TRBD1 CASSRDRGGDTQYF TGTGCCAGCAGTCGGGACAGGGGAGGAGATACGCAGTATTTT
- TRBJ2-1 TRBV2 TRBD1 CASRMTGDGSSEQFF TGTGCCAGCAGAATGACAGGGGACGGGTCCAGTGAGCAGTTCTTC
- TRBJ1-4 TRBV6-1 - CASSTRVGTNEKLFF TGTGCCAGCAGTACCAGGGTGGGCACTAATGAAAAACTGTTTTTT
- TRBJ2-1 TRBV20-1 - CSAGDAAEQFF TGCAGTGCTGGGGACGCGGCTGAGCAGTTCTTC
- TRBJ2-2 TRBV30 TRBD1 CAWGQGNTGELFF TGTGCCTGGGGACAGGGTAACACCGGGGAGCTGTTTTTT
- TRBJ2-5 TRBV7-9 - CASSWDQETQYF TGTGCCAGCAGCTGGGACCAAGAGACCCAGTACTTC
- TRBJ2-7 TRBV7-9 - CASSLRTYEQYF TGTGCCAGCAGCTTAAGGACTTACGAGCAGTACTTC
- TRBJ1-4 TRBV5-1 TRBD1 CASSKGTATNEKLFF TGCGCCAGCAGCAAGGGGACAGCAACTAATGAAAAACTGTTTTTT
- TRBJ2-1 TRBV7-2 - CASSLEGFTGDSYNEQFF TGTGCCAGCAGCTTAGAGGGCTTTACGGGAGACTCCTACAATGAGCAGTTCTTC
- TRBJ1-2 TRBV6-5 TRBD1 CASSYSGTGTSYGYTF TGTGCCAGCAGTTACTCCGGGACAGGGACGTCGTATGGCTACACCTTC
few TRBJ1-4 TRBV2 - CASSVLGTGGKLFF TGTGCCAGCAGTGTTTTAGGGACCGGGGGAAAACTGTTTTTT
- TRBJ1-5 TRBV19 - CASCDRNQPQHF TGTGCCAGTTGTGACAGGAATCAGCCCCAGCATTTT
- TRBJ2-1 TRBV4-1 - CASSQVPGMSSYNEQFF TGCGCCAGCAGCCAAGTTCCGGGGATGAGCTCCTACAATGAGCAGTTCTTC
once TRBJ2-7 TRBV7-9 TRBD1 CASSSPGTGIYEQYF TGTGCCAGCAGCTCCCCCGGGACAGGGATCTACGAGCAGTACTTC
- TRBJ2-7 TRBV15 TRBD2 CATSRESGAGVSYEQYF TGTGCCACCAGCAGAGAGTCGGGAGCGGGGGTCTCCTACGAGCAGTACTTC
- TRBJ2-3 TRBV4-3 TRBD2 CASSQDRAGGTDTQYF TGCGCCAGCAGCCAAGATAGAGCGGGAGGGACAGATACGCAGTATTTT
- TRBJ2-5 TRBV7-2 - CASSRRESGTQYF TGTGCCAGCAGCCGACGGGAGTCGGGGACCCAGTACTTC
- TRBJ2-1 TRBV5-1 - CASSLIPQNEQFF TGCGCCAGCAGCTTGATTCCCCAAAATGAGCAGTTCTTC
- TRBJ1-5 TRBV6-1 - CASSDNGGIGKPQHF TGTGCCAGCAGTGATAATGGAGGGATTGGGAAGCCCCAGCATTTT
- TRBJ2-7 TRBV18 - CASSPDGWGAYEQYF TGTGCCAGCTCACCAGACGGGTGGGGGGCCTACGAGCAGTACTTC
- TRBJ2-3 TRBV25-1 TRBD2 CASSDPGGAGGLADTQYF TGTGCCAGCAGTGACCCCGGTGGGGCGGGAGGGCTTGCAGATACGCAGTATTTT
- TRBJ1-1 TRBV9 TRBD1 CASSVGDSRAEAFF TGTGCCAGCAGCGTAGGGGACAGTAGAGCCGAAGCTTTCTTT
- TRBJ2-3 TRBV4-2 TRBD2 CASSPQAGARTDTQYF TGTGCCAGCAGCCCGCAAGCGGGAGCTAGGACAGATACGCAGTATTTT
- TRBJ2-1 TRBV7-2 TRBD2 CASSMGGLAGGLEQFF TGTGCCAGCAGCATGGGGGGACTAGCGGGAGGGCTCGAGCAGTTCTTC
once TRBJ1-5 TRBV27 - CASRARDGNQPQHF TGTGCCAGCAGGGCCCGGGACGGCAATCAGCCCCAGCATTTT
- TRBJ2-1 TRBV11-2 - CASSLELADEQFF TGTGCCAGCAGCTTAGAATTAGCCGATGAGCAGTTCTTC
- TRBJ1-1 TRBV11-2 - CASSLTGFEAFF TGTGCCAGCAGCTTAACAGGCTTTGAAGCTTTCTTT
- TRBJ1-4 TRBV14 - CASSPQELIGAKLFF TGTGCCAGCAGCCCTCAAGAGTTAATTGGTGCAAAACTGTTTTTT
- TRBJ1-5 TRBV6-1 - CASSALAGYSNQPQHF TGTGCCAGCAGTGCTCTTGCAGGGTATAGCAATCAGCCCCAGCATTTT
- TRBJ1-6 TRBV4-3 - CASSQNQGHGSPLHF TGCGCCAGCAGCCAAAACCAGGGGCATGGTTCACCCCTCCACTTT
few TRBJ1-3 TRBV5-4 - CASSQGFPGNTIYF TGTGCCAGCAGTCAGGGGTTTCCTGGAAACACCATATATTTT
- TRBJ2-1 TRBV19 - CASSMGTVGEQFF TGTGCCAGTAGTATGGGGACGGTAGGGGAGCAGTTCTTC
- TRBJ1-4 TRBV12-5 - CASGLAQIATNEKLFF TGTGCTAGTGGTTTGGCCCAGATTGCAACTAATGAAAAACTGTTTTTT
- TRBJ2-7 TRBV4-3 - CASSQEGGTGIGEQYF TGCGCCAGCAGCCAAGAGGGAGGGACAGGTATTGGGGAGCAGTACTTC
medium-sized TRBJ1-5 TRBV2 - CASSDWGGSNQPQHF TGTGCCAGCAGTGACTGGGGGGGAAGCAATCAGCCCCAGCATTTT
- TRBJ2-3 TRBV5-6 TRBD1 CASSPGTGRTDTQYF TGTGCCAGCAGCCCCGGGACAGGGAGGACAGATACGCAGTATTTT
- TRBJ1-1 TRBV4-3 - CASSQAVRRGDTEAFF TGCGCCAGCAGCCAGGCTGTTCGGAGGGGGGACACTGAAGCTTTCTTT
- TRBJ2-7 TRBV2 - CASSGDKGQYF TGTGCCAGCAGTGGAGATAAAGGGCAGTACTTC
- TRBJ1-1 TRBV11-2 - CASSLDLGRDIYTEAFF TGTGCCAGCAGCTTAGATCTGGGCCGGGACATCTACACTGAAGCTTTCTTT
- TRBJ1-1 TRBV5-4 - CASRTEGWNTEAFF TGTGCCAGCAGAACCGAGGGGTGGAACACTGAAGCTTTCTTT
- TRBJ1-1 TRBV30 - CAWSVGMGVNTEAFF TGTGCCTGGAGTGTGGGCATGGGGGTGAACACTGAAGCTTTCTTT